Shown below are 27 T cell receptor beta chains from a single sample sequenced in a study of molecular identifiers for immune sequencing clone quantification. One entry per CDR3 protein, called by TCRdb with MiXCR from the PCR reads. The repertoire holds more than 300,000 distinct CDR3 sequences, with roughly a fifth as singletons. Sequenced sample: naive CD8+ T cells from blood, with Jurkat cell RNA spiked in. Documented subset: FACS-sorted CD8+CD4-CCR7+CD45RA+ naive T cells. These receptors were obtained from a human donor in good health. Some libraries in this study had Jurkat cell RNA spiked in.

This clonotype was observed at least ten times. This sequence joins TRBV7-6 and TRBJ2-7; 12 positions match TRBD2. CDR3 length equals 14 residues. After removal of 6 bases from V and 4 bases from J, the junction contained 4 bases not matched to a gene. CDR1 is SGHVS and CDR2 is FNYEAQ in the germline V gene. The CDR3 DNA follows: TGTGCCAGCAGACAGACTAGCGGGGGATACGAGCAGTACTTC. It translates to CASRQTSGGYEQYF.

The sample holds many counts of this clonotype. Germline is not matched at one junction end, which may reflect a read error. The chain has TRBV7-7 and TRBJ2-5; TRBD1 or TRBD2 may be the D gene (5 bases each). CDR3 length: 15 amino acids. Germline-derived CDR1 and CDR2 are SSHAT and FNYEAQ (reference sequence). The CDR3 here is CASSPRDLGQETQYF. The CDR3 coding sequence is TGTGCTAGCAGCCCCCGGGACCTGGGGCAAGAGACCCAGTACTTC. The whole variable domain, filled in from reference TRBV7-7 and TRBJ2-5, reads GAGVSQSPRYKVTKRGQDVTLRCDPISSHATLYWYQQALGQGPEFLTYFNYEAQPDKSGLPSDRFSAERPEGSISTLTIQRTEQRDSAMYRCASSPRDLGQETQYFGPGTRLLVL.

The rearrangement links TRBV4-1 to TRBJ2-5; D uncertain. Germline lookup yields CDR1 MGHRA and CDR2 YSYEKL. This CDR3 spans 17 amino acids. Between the trimmed V and J ends, which lost 4 bases and 1 base, there was a span of 19 bases. CDR3 DNA sequence: TGCGCCAGCAGCCGCTCTGAAGTAGTTTTTGCCCAAGAGACCCAGTACTTC. Its protein product is CASSRSEVVFAQETQYF.

With regard to this clonotype: A much larger clone lies a single base off, so this may be a read error. This sequence joins TRBV12-3 or TRBV12-4 and TRBJ2-1; D assignment may be TRBD1 or TRBD2 (6 bases each). The CDR3 has 14 residues. V lost 10 bases to trimming and J lost 3 bases, with 16 bases between them. CDR3 coding DNA: TGTGCCATCGGGAGACAGGCCTACTACAATGAGCAGTTCTTC. This codes for CAIGRQAYYNEQFF.

A note on this clonotype: A single base separates this from a much larger clone, so it may be a read error. It is likely a read error, because the conserved phenylalanine at the end of the CDR3 is missing. The gene calls are TRBV7-9 and TRBJ1-4, with D possibly TRBD1 on 5 matching bases. V lost 5 bases, J lost 5 bases, and 15 bases lay in between. The length of the CDR3 is 15 residues. Looked up from germline, CDR1 is SEHNR and CDR2 is FQNEAQ (reference sequence). The CDR3, as DNA: TGTGCCAGCAGCCGATCCGGGACGGCGAATGAAAAACTGTTTCTT. Translating gives CASSRSGTANEKLFL.

Concerning this clonotype itself: A much bigger clone sits one base away, suggesting this may be a read error. Since no conserved phenylalanine or tryptophan closes the CDR3, a read error is the likely cause. The chain uses TRBV5-5 and TRBJ2-5; the match to TRBD2 covers 7 bases. The junction had 11 bases not matched to a gene; V was cut back by 7 bases and J by 5 bases. CDR1 is SGHKS, CDR2 YYEKEE, per germline (reference sequence). The CDR3 sequence is 14 residues long. The CDR3 nucleotides read TGTGCCAGCTGTCTAGCGGATATTGCTGAGACCCAGTACTCC. Residues: CASCLADIAETQYS.

On this clonotype: A much larger clone differs from this one at a single base, so this may be a read error. V gene TRBV18 combines with J gene TRBJ2-6; 8 bases match TRBD1. From germline, CDR1 is KGHSH and CDR2 LQKENI. The CDR3 is 15 amino acids. CDR3 sequence reads: CASSPLDRASDVLTF. CDR3 nucleotide sequence: TGTGCCAGCTCCCCACTGGACAGGGCGTCCGACGTCCTGACTTTC.

In this sample, this clonotype turned up many times. The CDR3 spells CSVGTAGSYEQYF. CDR3 DNA: TGCAGCGTTGGGACGGCAGGGAGCTACGAGCAGTACTTC. The rearrangement joins TRBV29-1 to TRBJ2-7; D tentatively reads TRBD1 or TRBD2 (5 bases each). Trimming pared 4 bases from V and 3 bases from J, leaving 13 bases between. The CDR3 extends over 13 amino acids. The V gene's germline CDR1 is SQVTM and CDR2 ANQGSEA.

Comments on this clonotype: It may be a read error: a sequence one base away is much more abundant. V gene TRBV19 combines with J gene TRBJ1-2; TRBD1 matches 7 bases. CDR3 length: 14 amino acids. V was clipped by 5 bases and J by 3 bases; unmatched bases: 6. The germline gives CDR1 LNHDA, CDR2 SQIVND (reference sequence). CDR3 sequence reads: CASSPGTVDYGYTF. The DNA of the CDR3 is TGTGCCAGTAGTCCCGGGACAGTGGACTATGGCTACACCTTC.

Remarks on this clonotype: This may stem from a read error, because a much larger clone lies one nucleotide away. Here the CDR3 reads CASSRVGADTQYF. The CDR3 DNA reads TGTGCCAGTAGCAGGGTTGGCGCAGATACGCAGTATTTT. V gene TRBV19 combines with J gene TRBJ2-3, with D tentatively TRBD1 (5 bases). Germline V lookup: CDR1 LNHDA, CDR2 SQIVND (reference sequence). V dropped 6 bases and J dropped 4 bases, with 11 bases sitting between them. This CDR3 region has 13 residues.

V usage is TRBV7-6 and J usage is TRBJ2-5; 15 positions match TRBD2. The V segment lost 4 bases and the J segment 0 bases; nucleotides outside the gene matches: 6. Germline lookup yields CDR1 SGHVS and CDR2 FNYEAQ. The CDR3 consists of 18 residues. CDR3 in amino acids: CASSSGTSGGSYQETQYF. The CDR3 DNA reads TGTGCCAGCAGCTCAGGGACTAGCGGGGGGTCGTACCAAGAGACCCAGTACTTC.

This clonotype was detected many times. This chain links TRBV5-1 with TRBJ1-4; a possible D gene is TRBD1 (6 bases). Germline loops: CDR1 SGHRS, CDR2 YFSETQ. The CDR3 contains 14 residues. V was trimmed by 2 bases and J by 6 bases, leaving 11 bases between them. The CDR3 spells CASSLTGGDEKLFF. The CDR3 region has the DNA TGCGCCAGCAGCTTAACCGGGGGCGATGAAAAACTGTTTTTT.

Comments on this clonotype: A much more abundant neighbour one base away suggests this may be a read error. This chain joins TRBV5-5 and TRBJ1-1; D not certain. This CDR3 has 13 residues. Between the trimmed V and J ends, which lost 4 bases and 1 base, there was a span of 8 bases. The germline CDR1 and CDR2 sequences are SGHKS and YYEKEE (reference sequence). The CDR3 here is CASSRIPNTEAFF. CDR3 sequence (DNA): TGTGCCAGCAGCCGAATCCCGAACACTGAAGCTTTCTTT.

This clonotype was seen repeatedly, ten times or more. J is TRBJ2-3 and V is TRBV2, with D unresolved. The V end was cut by 3 bases, the J end by 3 bases, with 4 bases between. The CDR3 sequence is 12 residues long. Germline assignment: CDR1 SNHLY and CDR2 FYNNEI. The CDR3 spells CASSDMTDTQYF. The CDR3 nucleotides read TGTGCCAGCAGTGATATGACAGATACGCAGTATTTT.

This clonotype was seen a single time. With a much larger clone just one base away, this may be a read error. It is likely a read error, because the conserved phenylalanine at the end of the CDR3 is missing. The genes are TRBV23-1 and TRBJ1-5; no clear D gene. TRBV23-1 qualifies as an ORF whose function is uncertain. V was cut by 1 base and J by 3 bases, with 7 bases left in between. CDR3 length: 14 amino acids. The chain's CDR3 is CASSQWRTNQPQHS. In DNA, the CDR3 is TGCGCCAGCAGTCAATGGCGCACCAATCAGCCCCAGCATTCT.

A note on this clonotype: This may be a read error, as it is one base from a much larger clone. The CDR3 carries no conserved terminal phenylalanine or tryptophan, so it likely arises from a read error. The chain carries TRBV4-1 and TRBJ2-7; D is possibly TRBD2 (6 bases). CDR1 and CDR2 from the germline V gene are MGHRA and YSYEKL. V dropped 3 bases and J dropped 2 bases, with 8 bases sitting between them. The CDR3 is 13 residues long. CDR3 sequence reads: CASSHGGAYEQYL. CDR3 coding DNA: TGCGCCAGCAGCCACGGGGGAGCCTACGAGCAGTACCTC.

This clonotype has only one observation. A much larger clone lies one base from this, so it may be a read error. The chain recombines TRBV7-9 with TRBJ2-7; 12 bases match TRBD2. The CDR3 is made up of 14 amino acids. In germline, CDR1 is SEHNR, CDR2 FQNEAQ (reference sequence). The CDR3: CTSKGSGLAGNQYF. For the CDR3, the DNA is TGTACCAGCAAAGGTTCTGGACTAGCGGGGAATCAGTACTTC.

In the case of this clonotype: A single base separates this from a much larger clone, so it may be a read error. The chain is built from TRBV6-1 and TRBJ2-7, with D perhaps matching TRBD1 (6 bases). The CDR3 consists of 14 residues. Per germline, CDR1 MNHNS and CDR2 SASEGT. DNA of the CDR3: TGTGCCAGCAGACACCGGGACACGGGTTACGGGCAGTACTTC. Amino acids: CASRHRDTGYGQYF.

This clonotype was recorded at least ten times. The chain joins TRBV27 to TRBJ2-3; no definite D call. Germline loops: CDR1 MNHEY, CDR2 SMNVEV (reference sequence). The CDR3 length is 13 residues. The V end lost 6 bases, the J end lost 1 base, and 8 bases lay between the germline ends. The CDR3 bases are TGTGCCAGCAGCTTACTGGGCACAGATACGCAGTATTTT. Its protein is CASSLLGTDTQYF.

There are many counts of this clonotype. This chain links TRBV12-3 or TRBV12-4 with TRBJ2-7; D tentatively reads TRBD1 or TRBD2 (5 bases each). This CDR3 is built from 12 residues. V lost 5 bases and J 10 bases, leaving 15 bases between the germline ends. CDR3 in DNA: TGTGCCAGCAGTCCCAACCGGGACCGTCAGTACTTC. It yields the protein CASSPNRDRQYF.

The sample holds a few counts of this clonotype. The V gene is TRBV20-1, the J gene TRBJ2-7; D is unclear. V was clipped by 0 bases and J by 6 bases, with 18 bases between them. The CDR3 runs 15 residues. Germline CDR1 reads DFQATT; CDR2 reads SNEGSKA (reference sequence). The CDR3 reads CSARDYRVSNLEQYF. The DNA for the CDR3 is TGCAGTGCTAGAGATTACCGGGTCTCTAATCTCGAGCAGTACTTC.

This clonotype was recorded at least ten times. The chain has TRBV6-6 and TRBJ2-1; D is ambiguous. CDR3 length equals 15 residues. Trimming took off 0 bases at V and 0 bases at J, with 6 bases between the two ends. The germline CDR1 and CDR2 sequences are MNHNY and SVGAGI (reference sequence). CDR3 sequence reads: CASSYSAVSYNEQFF. The CDR3 coding sequence is TGTGCCAGCAGTTACTCGGCTGTCTCCTACAATGAGCAGTTCTTC.

J is TRBJ2-5 and V is TRBV20-1; D remains unclear. V was trimmed by 3 bases and J by 4 bases, leaving 12 bases between them. There are 13 residues in the CDR3. Germline V lookup: CDR1 DFQATT, CDR2 SNEGSKA (reference sequence). This chain's CDR3 is CSARTRSPETQYF. The CDR3 bases are TGCAGTGCTAGGACCCGAAGTCCAGAGACCCAGTACTTC.

This clonotype was picked up many times. The rearrangement joins TRBV25-1 to TRBJ2-7; D remains unclear. Deletions cut 5 bases from V and 12 bases from J, with 11 bases between. The CDR3 is made up of 10 amino acids. Germline loops: CDR1 MGHDK, CDR2 SYGVNS. The CDR3 sequence is CASSSLHLYF. DNA for the CDR3: TGTGCCAGCAGTTCCCTCCATCTGTACTTC.

This clonotype occurred many times. V usage is TRBV13 and J usage is TRBJ2-5; D gene unclear. Germline CDR1 reads PRHDT; CDR2 reads FYEKMQ (reference sequence). The V end lost 6 bases, the J end lost 2 bases, and 13 bases lay between the germline ends. This CDR3 comprises 14 residues. CDR3 coding DNA: TGTGCCAGCAGACCCCGTGGAGCTCAAGAGACCCAGTACTTC. This translates into CASRPRGAQETQYF.

The V call is TRBV27, the J call TRBJ2-7, with D perhaps given as TRBD1 or TRBD2 (5 bases each). V was cut by 4 bases and J by 2 bases, with 12 bases left in between. Germline CDR1 is MNHEY and CDR2 is SMNVEV (reference sequence). The CDR3 extends over 14 amino acids. For the CDR3, the DNA is TGTGCCAGCAGTTATGGGACCTCCGCCTACGAGCAGTACTTC. Its protein is CASSYGTSAYEQYF.

A word on this clonotype: The junction does not match germline at one end; this may be a read error. J is TRBJ1-5 and V is TRBV10-2; D might be TRBD1 (5 bases). The CDR3 spans 13 residues. Germline-derived CDR1 and CDR2 are WSHSY and SAAADI. The DNA of the CDR3 is TGCGCCAGCAGTGATTGGGGGGGTCAGCTCCAGCATTTT. Translating gives CASSDWGGQLQHF.